The rows below give T cell receptor beta chains drawn from one sample of a study of OX40 agonist ivuxolimab in advanced cancers. This table comes from immunoSEQ multiplex PCR, and its TCRdb copy is limited to in-frame clones, with some not included. Here the sample spans roughly 22,000 clones, roughly nine tenths being singletons. This material consisted of CD4+ or CD8+ T cells sorted from blood, taken in a trial of the OX40 agonist ivuxolimab. The receptors here all came from an adult with an advanced solid tumor such as melanoma, head and neck, liver or kidney cancer. The CDR3 runs from the conserved cysteine through the conserved F or W. The D gene is left open where the match is weak. Only some rows state a clone size, as once, few, many or a class for expanded clones.

cdr3_nt	cdr3_aa	d_call	v_call	j_call	clone_size
TGTGCCAGCAACTGGGGTAACACCGGGGAGCTGTTTTTT	CASNWGNTGELFF	NA	TRBV9	TRBJ2-2	NA
TGTGCCAGCAGCTTACCGAGCTCTGGAAACACCATATATTTT	CASSLPSSGNTIYF	NA	TRBV13	TRBJ1-3	NA
TGTGCCAGTAGTATCGGGGGGGAGGTGACTGAAGCTTTCTTT	CASSIGGEVTEAFF	NA	TRBV19	TRBJ1-1	NA
TGTGCCACCTCCCGAACAGTATACAATGAGCAGTTCTTC	CATSRTVYNEQFF	NA	TRBV27	TRBJ2-1	NA
NA	CASSQVGQGIRYF	NA	TRBV4-1	TRBJ2-7	NA
TGTGCCAGCAGCTTGGGTTTCAGGATCTCTGGAAACACCATATATTTT	CASSLGFRISGNTIYF	NA	TRBV7-9	TRBJ1-3	once
TGCGCCAGCAGCCAAGATTGGACGACGACCTACGAGTTGCAGTACTTC	CASSQDWTTTYELQYF	NA	TRBV4-1	TRBJ2-7	NA
TGCAGCGTTGTACAGGGGACAGGAGGACATGGCTACACCTTC	CSVVQGTGGHGYTF	TRBD1	TRBV29-1	TRBJ1-2	NA
TGTGCCAGCGGAACTACAGGGGGCACTGAAGCTTTCTTT	CASGTTGGTEAFF	TRBD1	TRBV25-1	TRBJ1-1	NA
TGCAGCGTGCCTAGCGGAAGGGCCGATGAGCAGTTCTTC	CSVPSGRADEQFF	TRBD2	TRBV29-1	TRBJ2-1	NA
TGTGCCAGCAGTTCCCGACTAGCGGGAGAAATCGGGCAGTACTTC	CASSSRLAGEIGQYF	TRBD2	TRBV27	TRBJ2-7	NA
TGTGCCAGCAGTAGAAACCGGGACTACAATGAGCAGTTCTTC	CASSRNRDYNEQFF	NA	TRBV28	TRBJ2-1	NA
TGTGCCAGCAGCTTAGTAGGAGGGGCCCTATCTGGGGCCAACGTCCTGACTTTC	CASSLVGGALSGANVLTF	NA	TRBV13	TRBJ2-6	NA